The 8 T cell receptor beta chains listed next were all sequenced from one sample in a study of blood T cells in healthy people across ages. For the second PCR, which ran for roughly 6 to 12 cycles, a sample-barcoded 5' primer and a J-beta primer mix were used. TCRdb independently ran MiXCR on the 5' RACE reads; one entry per CDR3 protein. The sample records hundreds of thousands of distinct CDR3 sequences, roughly 49% being singletons. Material for sequencing was blood. The source of these receptors is a woman between 55 and 75 years old in good health.

The V gene is TRBV20-1, the J gene TRBJ2-5; 12 bases match TRBD1. Germline-derived CDR1 and CDR2 are DFQATT and SNEGSKA (reference sequence). V trimming: 5 bases; J trimming: 2 bases; junction bases outside the gene matches: 6. The CDR3 extends over 15 amino acids. As DNA, the CDR3 is TGCAGTGCTTATGGGACAGGGGGCGAACAAGAGACCCAGTACTTC. Translated: CSAYGTGGEQETQYF.

CDR3 residues: CSADTFGGPSDYQFF. The CDR3 nucleotides read TGCAGTGCAGACACCTTTGGAGGTCCTAGCGACTATCAGTTCTTC. The rearrangement joins TRBV20-1 to TRBJ2-1, with a tentative D call TRBD2 (6 bases). CDR3 length: 15 amino acids. V was trimmed by 6 bases and J by 13 bases, leaving 28 bases between them. Germline V gene data show CDR1 as DFQATT and CDR2 as SNEGSKA (reference sequence).

V usage is TRBV20-1 and J usage is TRBJ2-7; D unresolved. The CDR3 contains 13 residues. Trimming removed 1 base from V and 3 bases from J, with 10 bases in between. The germline CDR1 and CDR2 sequences are DFQATT and SNEGSKA (reference sequence). The CDR3 region has the DNA TGCAGTGCTAGAGGACACACTGACTACGAGCAGTACTTC. This sequence encodes CSARGHTDYEQYF.

The CDR3 DNA is TGCAGTGCTAGAGATGGCCGGGAATTCAGCTACGAGCAGTACTTC. The encoded protein is CSARDGREFSYEQYF. The rearrangement uses TRBV20-1 and TRBJ2-4; a weak D match, TRBD2 (5 bases). Judging by the DNA end, TRBJ2-7 fits better; the J call may be wrong. Germline values: CDR1 DFQATT, CDR2 SNEGSKA (reference sequence). This CDR3 has 15 amino acids.

The gene calls are TRBV6-1 and TRBJ2-1; 12 bases agree with TRBD1. V shed 7 bases and J 4 bases; nucleotides not matched to a gene: 26. This CDR3 region has 22 residues. Germline lookup yields CDR1 MNHNS and CDR2 SASEGT. CDR3 bases: TGTGCCAGCACCCCGGGGGGACAGGGGGCTATTTTGACTAGCGGGCCTTACAATGAGCAGTTCTTC. It is translated as CASTPGGQGAILTSGPYNEQFF.

The gene calls are TRBV10-3 and TRBJ2-1, with TRBD2 matching over 7 bases. V shed 6 bases, J shed 13 bases, and the junction held 6 bases outside the gene matches. CDR3 length equals 11 residues. Germline loops: CDR1 ENHRY, CDR2 SYGVKD. The CDR3 region is CAIRAGEGQFF. CDR3 sequence (DNA): TGTGCCATCAGGGCGGGGGAGGGTCAGTTCTTC.

About this clonotype: Possible read error: a much larger clone is one base away. The rearrangement joins TRBV29-1 to TRBJ2-1; D is perhaps TRBD2 (6 bases). The germline V gene has CDR1 SQVTM and CDR2 ANQGSEA. The CDR3 is made up of 13 amino acids. The CDR3 DNA reads as TGCAGTGGAGGCGCGGGGTTTGGCGATGAGCAGTTCTTC. Protein product: CSGGAGFGDEQFF.

The chain carries TRBV3-1 and TRBJ1-2; 9 nucleotides line up with TRBD1. The germline CDR1 and CDR2 sequences are LGHDT and YNNKEL (reference sequence). J lost 8 bases, V lost 6 bases, and 4 bases had no gene match. The CDR3 runs 12 residues. The CDR3 bases are TGTGCCAGCAGACGGACAGGGGAGGGCTACACCTTC. Residues: CASRRTGEGYTF. The full variable domain, rest sourced from reference TRBV3-1 and TRBJ1-2, is DTAVSQTPKYLVTQMGNDKSIKCEQNLGHDTMYWYKQDSKKFLKIMFSYNNKELIINETVPNRFSPKSPDKAHLNLHINSLELGDSAVYFCASRRTGEGYTFGSGTRLTVV.